The source of this TCR beta chain is a study of OX40 agonist ivuxolimab in advanced cancers. Study at large: The patients' treatment was ivuxolimab, an agonistic anti-OX40 (CD134) antibody. Patients receiving dose escalation had hepatocellular carcinoma, melanoma, renal cell or head and neck cancer. Of mixed ages from 23 to 79 and averaging 60 years, the group was roughly 85% male. The study, taken as a whole, reports: The average count of expanded clones was higher among CD8+ T cells than among CD4+.

About this clone: What it binds is unknown.

The V gene end was trimmed by 8 bases and the J gene end by 5 bases; junction bases not matched to a gene: 8. Per germline, CDR1 ENHRY and CDR2 SYGVKD. The CDR3 totals 13 residues. The assay was immunoSEQ multiplex PCR, and TCRdb's table has in-frame clones only and misses some. The repertoire holds tens of thousands of clones, with 80% to 90% as singletons. This sequence was found in an adult with an advanced solid tumor such as melanoma, head and neck, liver or kidney cancer. The rearrangement uses TRBV10-3 and TRBJ1-1; TRBD1 matches at 7 bases. The sequences come from CD4+ or CD8+ T cells sorted from blood, collected in a trial of the OX40 agonist ivuxolimab. In DNA, the CDR3 is TGTGCCATCCATCCTTCAGGGGGGACTGAAGCTTTCTTT. Translating it yields CAIHPSGGTEAFF.